The T cell receptor beta chain described here comes from a study of cytomegalovirus exposure and HLA in healthy donors. Study results and limitations: In a later analysis, specific HLA alleles were associated with around 17,000 TCR beta sequences at a 0.05 false discovery rate. Highly shared variants forming one cluster were likely a sequencing artifact.

This clone turned up a few times. Its antigen is unknown. The PCR contained 60 Vbeta and 13 Jbeta primers. Data came from immunoSEQ multiplex PCR; TCRdb stores just in-frame clones and leaves some out. The sample lists 150,000 to 200,000 clones, about two thirds seen once, with over 2.5% in the top ten. The germline V gene encodes CDR1 SGHTA and CDR2 FQGNSA. Trimming removed 2 bases from V and 0 bases from J, with 4 bases in between. This CDR3 is built from 14 residues. Nominal health characterized the donors when sampled, though unrecorded immune exposures were likely. The TCR was taken from a woman between 25 and 40 years old in good health and CMV-seronegative. Sequencing used PBMCs. The chain joins TRBV7-2 to TRBJ2-2; D not certain. The CDR3 bases are TGTGCCAGCAGCTTACCCGCGAACACCGGGGAGCTGTTTTTT. This encodes CASSLPANTGELFF.